A selection of T cell receptor beta chains follows, all from one sample in a study of OX40 agonist ivuxolimab in advanced cancers. Assay: immunoSEQ multiplex PCR; the TCRdb copy retains only in-frame clones and omits some. The table lists about 96,000 clones, less than 95% of them singletons. The sequencing used CD4+ or CD8+ T cells sorted from blood, collected in a trial of the OX40 agonist ivuxolimab. These receptors were collected from an adult with an advanced solid tumor such as melanoma, head and neck, liver or kidney cancer. Each CDR3 is given with its conserved first and last residue. D genes are given only for firm matches. Only some rows state a clone size, as once, few, many or a class for expanded clones.

D	V	J	size	DNA	CDR3
TRBD2	TRBV19	TRBJ2-2	few	TGTGCCAGTAGTGATAGCGGGAGGGGATCCGGGGAGCTGTTTTTT	CASSDSGRGSGELFF
NA	TRBV6-5	TRBJ2-7	once	TGTGCCAGCAGTTACCGCGGACTGGACTACGAGCAGTACTTC	CASSYRGLDYEQYF
TRBD2	TRBV29-1	TRBJ2-3	NA	TGCAGCGCTCAGACTAGCGGGAGGGGTACGCAGTATTTT	CSAQTSGRGTQYF
TRBD2	TRBV12-5	TRBJ2-5	NA	TGTGCTAGTGGACCTGGACTAGCGGGATCTGAGACCCAGTACTTC	CASGPGLAGSETQYF
NA	TRBV6-6	TRBJ1-1	NA	TGTGCCAGCAGTTACGAACGAGTGGGAACTGAAGCTTTCTTT	CASSYERVGTEAFF
TRBD1	TRBV6-4	TRBJ1-2	NA	TGTGCCAGCAGTGAAGGGACAGGGGGTCGCGGCTACACCTTC	CASSEGTGGRGYTF
TRBD1	TRBV18	TRBJ2-7	NA	TGTGCCAGCTCAACATACTCCGGGACAGAGGACGAGCAGTACTTC	CASSTYSGTEDEQYF
NA	TRBV6-1	TRBJ1-1	NA	TGTGCCAGCAGTGAGCAGAGACAGACCTACACTGAAGCTTTCTTT	CASSEQRQTYTEAFF
NA	TRBV13	TRBJ1-1	NA	TGTGCCAGCAGCTTATGGACAGAGAACACTGAAGCTTTCTTT	CASSLWTENTEAFF
NA	TRBV4-3	TRBJ2-3	NA	TGCGCCAGCAGCCAAAAGGGGCTCACCACAGATACGCAGTATTTT	CASSQKGLTTDTQYF
TRBD1	TRBV28	TRBJ2-7	NA	TGTGCCAGCAGCGGGACAGGGCACGAGCAGTACTTC	CASSGTGHEQYF
NA	TRBV25-1	TRBJ2-7	few	TGTGCCAGCAGTGAACCCGGTGGCAGGGCGGACGAGCAGTACTTC	CASSEPGGRADEQYF